The rows below give T cell receptor beta chains drawn from one sample of a study of vaccination effects on CD4 cells after COVID-19. Produced via immunoSEQ multiplex PCR; TCRdb's table is partial and in-frame only. The sample lists about 41,000 clones, around three quarters occurring once. These receptors lack a known antigen. The starting material was CD4+ T cells from PBMCs cultured with HCoV-NL63 spike peptides, obtained before COVID-19 vaccination. The receptors stem from a human donor who received a COVID-19 vaccine. CDR3s include the opening cysteine and the closing phenylalanine or tryptophan. Fields, in order: V gene, clone size, J gene, D gene, CDR3 DNA, CDR3 protein. D genes are given only for firm matches. The size entry is marked missing in some rows and otherwise reads once, few, many or a size class.

TRBV5-1,few,TRBJ2-3,TRBD1,TGCGCCAGCAGCTCGGACAGGGGCACAGATACGCAGTATTTT,CASSSDRGTDTQYF
TRBV9,.,TRBJ2-5,TRBD2,TGTGCCAGCAGCGATGGGGCGGGGGGGCCCGGGACCCAGTACTTC,CASSDGAGGPGTQYF
TRBV5-1,.,TRBJ1-1,.,TGCGCCAGCAGCTTGGAGGGGGGAGGCCGGGGCACTGAAGCTTTCTTT,CASSLEGGGRGTEAFF
TRBV7-9,.,TRBJ1-5,.,TGTGCCAGCAGCTACGGAGGGGGTACCCAGCCCCAGCATTTT,CASSYGGGTQPQHF
TRBV5-1,.,TRBJ1-4,TRBD1,TGCGCCAGCAGCACGCGGACAGGGTTCCAGGAAAAACTGTTTTTT,CASSTRTGFQEKLFF
TRBV19,.,TRBJ1-6,TRBD1,TGTGCCAGTAGTACGTCACCGACAGGGGGAAATTCACCCCTCCACTTT,CASSTSPTGGNSPLHF
TRBV14,once,TRBJ1-2,.,TGTGCCAGCAGCCGGACGGAAAGACAGGTGCACTATGGCTACACCTTC,CASSRTERQVHYGYTF
TRBV24-1,once,TRBJ1-2,.,TGTGCCACCAGTGGATCCGGACGGGAGAGGGAGGAGGGCTACACCTTC,CATSGSGREREEGYTF
TRBV7-2,.,TRBJ1-2,.,TGTGCCAGCAGCTTAGCTTGGGACTCCGATGGCTACACCTTC,CASSLAWDSDGYTF
TRBV5-1,.,TRBJ2-2,.,TGCGCCAGCAGCTTGGGACCCTGGAACACCGGGGAGCTGTTTTTT,CASSLGPWNTGELFF
TRBV29-1,.,TRBJ2-3,.,TGCAGCGTTGACGGGGACCTCCCCCCAGATACGCAGTATTTT,CSVDGDLPPDTQYF
TRBV6-5,.,TRBJ1-6,.,TGTGCCAGCAGACAGAGCTATAATTCACCCCTCCACTTT,CASRQSYNSPLHF
TRBV6-5,.,TRBJ2-1,TRBD2,TGTGCCAGCAGTTTGGGACTAGCGGGGGTTTTCAATGAGCAGTTCTTC,CASSLGLAGVFNEQFF
TRBV24-1,once,TRBJ2-3,TRBD2,TGTGCCACCAGTGACCCCATGCGCGTAGCGGGGGGCCCAGATACGCAGTATTTT,CATSDPMRVAGGPDTQYF
TRBV2,.,TRBJ2-1,TRBD2,TGTGCCAGCAGCTCTAGCGGGGGCTCCTACAATGAGCAGTTCTTC,CASSSSGGSYNEQFF
TRBV3-1/TRBV3-2,.,TRBJ1-3,.,TGTGCCAGCAGCCACTCTGGAAACACCATATATTTT,CASSHSGNTIYF
TRBV5-6,.,TRBJ1-6,.,TGTGCCAGCAGCTTGGATGGCAGGGAAAATTCACCCCTCCACTTT,CASSLDGRENSPLHF
TRBV2,.,TRBJ1-2,.,TGTGCCAGCAGTGAAGAGGGCAACTATGGCTACACCTTC,CASSEEGNYGYTF
TRBV19,.,TRBJ2-3,.,TGTGCCAGTAGTATACGGGACGGATACACAGATACGCAGTATTTT,CASSIRDGYTDTQYF
TRBV6-1,.,TRBJ2-2,.,TGTGCCAGCAGTGAACAGGGGGGAATCACCGGGGAGCTGTTTTTT,CASSEQGGITGELFF
TRBV7-8,.,TRBJ1-6,.,TGTGCCAGCAGCCGAGGGGGTGGGAATTCACCCCTCCACTTT,CASSRGGGNSPLHF
TRBV30,.,TRBJ2-5,TRBD2,TGTGCCTGGAGGCTAGCGGGGGGCCGGGAGACCCAGTACTTC,CAWRLAGGRETQYF
TRBV19,few,TRBJ1-3,.,TGTGCCAGTAGGATGCGGGGGGCCATCTCTGGAAACACCATATATTTT,CASRMRGAISGNTIYF